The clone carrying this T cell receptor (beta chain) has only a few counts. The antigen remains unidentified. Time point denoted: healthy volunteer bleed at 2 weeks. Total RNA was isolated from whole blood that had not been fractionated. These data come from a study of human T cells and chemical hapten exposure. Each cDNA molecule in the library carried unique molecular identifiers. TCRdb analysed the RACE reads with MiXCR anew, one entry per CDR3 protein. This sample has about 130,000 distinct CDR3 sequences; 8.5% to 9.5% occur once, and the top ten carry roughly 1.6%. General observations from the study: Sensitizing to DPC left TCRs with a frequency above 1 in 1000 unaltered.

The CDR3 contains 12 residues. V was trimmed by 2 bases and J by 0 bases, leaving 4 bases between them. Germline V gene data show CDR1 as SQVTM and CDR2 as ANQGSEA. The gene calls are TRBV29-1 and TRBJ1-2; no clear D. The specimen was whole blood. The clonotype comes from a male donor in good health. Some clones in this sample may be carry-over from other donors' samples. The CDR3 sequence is CSVETANYGYTF. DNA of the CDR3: TGCAGCGTTGAAACGGCTAACTATGGCTACACCTTC.